This T cell receptor beta chain came from a study of identical twins. TCRdb re-derived calls from the 5' RACE reads in MiXCR, one entry per CDR3 protein. This sample carries 450,000 or so distinct CDR3 sequences, 13% to 15% of them seen once, and the ten largest clones take about 0.52%. A remark on this clonotype: Its matching antigen is unknown.

The CDR3 covers 16 residues. V shed 8 bases and J 8 bases; nucleotides not matched to a gene: 12. CDR1 is SEHNR, CDR2 FQNEAQ, per germline (reference sequence). Study-wide points: When twins shared out-of-frame alpha sequences, those sequences had excess low generation probability.

These same data were also listed under a study on yellow fever vaccine responses in identical twins.

Sample: CD4+ T cells sorted from blood. This chain links TRBV7-9 with TRBJ2-1, with 13 nucleotides matching TRBD2. The receptor's source is a woman under 30 in good health. CDR3 region: CASLTSGGARVDEQFF. For the CDR3, the DNA is TGTGCCAGCCTAACTAGCGGGGGGGCAAGGGTCGATGAGCAGTTCTTC.